The T cell receptor (beta chain) under discussion was sequenced for a study of cytomegalovirus exposure and HLA in healthy donors. It was with 60 Vbeta and 13 Jbeta primers that the PCR ran. Here immunoSEQ multiplex PCR was the method, and the copy in TCRdb shows in-frame clones only, minus some. The sample lists roughly 100,000 clones, 79% occurring once. CDR3 length equals 11 residues. The V end was cut by 6 bases, the J end by 7 bases, with 9 bases between. Germline assignment: CDR1 SNHLY and CDR2 FYNNEI. This TCR came from a male donor in good health and CMV-seropositive. The sequencing input was PBMCs. The chain couples TRBV2 to TRBJ1-2; a possible D gene is TRBD1 (5 bases). CDR3 loop: CASSRVGGYTF. The CDR3, as DNA: TGTGCCAGCAGCAGGGTCGGTGGCTACACCTTC.